These 17 T cell receptor beta chains were sequenced from one sample in a study of OX40 agonist ivuxolimab in advanced cancers. The table came from immunoSEQ multiplex PCR; TCRdb's copy has only in-frame clones and leaves some out. The repertoire consists of about 69,000 clones, with about nine tenths occurring once and the leading ten covering under 0.35%. The specimen comprised CD4+ or CD8+ T cells sorted from blood, sampled in a trial of the OX40 agonist ivuxolimab. These receptors all stem from an adult with an advanced solid tumor such as melanoma, head and neck, liver or kidney cancer.

This clone showed up just a few times. The V call is TRBV6-1, the J call TRBJ2-7, with no clear D. The CDR3 runs 16 residues. The V gene's germline CDR1 is MNHNS and CDR2 SASEGT. Trimming stripped 1 base from V and 5 bases from J, with 18 bases between. The CDR3 sequence is CASSEDPISRADEQYF. For the CDR3, the DNA is TGTGCCAGCAGTGAAGACCCGATTAGTAGGGCGGACGAGCAGTACTTC.

The chain recombines TRBV29-1 with TRBJ1-2; perhaps TRBD1 as D (6 bases). Trimming removed 2 bases from V and 8 bases from J, with 18 bases in between. Germline CDR1 is SQVTM and CDR2 is ANQGSEA. This CDR3 has 14 residues. DNA for the CDR3: TGCAGCGTTGAAAGGGGGTACCCTATTGAGGGCTACACCTTC. Translation: CSVERGYPIEGYTF.

The rearrangement uses TRBV18 and TRBJ1-2, with 8 bases lining up with TRBD1. With 3 bases clipped from V and 4 bases from J, the junction kept 7 bases outside the gene matches. The CDR3 has 15 residues. Germline-derived CDR1 and CDR2 are KGHSH and LQKENI. CDR3 in DNA: TGTGCCAGCTCACCGGCGGCAGGGGGCGTCTATGGCTACACCTTC. It specifies CASSPAAGGVYGYTF.

In its sample, this clone was seen a few times. CDR3: CASSLEGGGNQPQHF. CDR3 coding DNA: TGTGCCAGCAGCCTCGAGGGCGGGGGTAATCAGCCCCAGCATTTT. The chain couples TRBV7-3 to TRBJ1-5, with D possibly being TRBD1 (5 bases). Trimming cost V 5 bases and J 4 bases, with 15 bases left between them. This CDR3 is built from 15 residues. Germline V gene data show CDR1 as SGHTA and CDR2 as FQGTGA.

The V and J genes are TRBV4-1 and TRBJ2-1; D ambiguous. Trimming took 0 bases from V and 0 from J, leaving 21 bases between them. Germline CDR1 reads MGHRA; CDR2 reads YSYEKL. CDR3 length: 20 amino acids. CDR3 in DNA: TGCGCCAGCAGCCAAGATAGCTCCTCAGGCGTTTCCAGCTCCTACAATGAGCAGTTCTTC. It encodes CASSQDSSSGVSSSYNEQFF.

The V gene is TRBV30, the J gene TRBJ1-1; the D gene is possibly TRBD1 (6 bases). CDR1 and CDR2 from the germline V gene are GTSNPN and SVGIG (reference sequence). This CDR3 spans 15 amino acids. Trimming pared 2 bases from V and 4 bases from J, leaving 17 bases between. CDR3 sequence: CAWSPRGGGSTEAFF. In DNA, the CDR3 is TGTGCCTGGAGTCCACGAGGCGGGGGCAGCACTGAAGCTTTCTTT.

The chain is built from TRBV10-3 and TRBJ1-1; perhaps TRBD1 as D (5 bases). Germline V CDR1 and CDR2: ENHRY, SYGVKD. This CDR3 spans 17 amino acids. V dropped 2 bases and J dropped 0 bases, with 16 bases sitting between them. The CDR3 spells CAISEGDRRSMNTEAFF. CDR3 bases: TGTGCCATCAGTGAGGGAGACAGAAGAAGCATGAACACTGAAGCTTTCTTT.

J is TRBJ1-6 and V is TRBV27, with D possibly TRBD1 on 5 matching bases. CDR1 is MNHEY and CDR2 is SMNVEV in the germline V gene (reference sequence). The CDR3 consists of 11 residues. V was cut by 6 bases and J by 14 bases, with 11 bases left in between. The CDR3 sequence is CASSSTGTLHF. In nucleotides, the CDR3 is TGTGCCAGCAGCTCCACAGGAACCCTCCACTTT.

The chain uses TRBV6-1 and TRBJ2-5, with D possibly TRBD1 on 5 matching bases. Trimming took 3 bases from V and 4 from J, leaving 9 bases between them. Germline V CDR1 and CDR2: MNHNS, SASEGT. The CDR3 is 13 amino acids. CDR3 sequence (DNA): TGTGCCAGCAGTGATATAGGGGCAGAGACCCAGTACTTC. It specifies CASSDIGAETQYF.

The V call is TRBV7-3, the J call TRBJ1-3; perhaps TRBD1 as D (5 bases). Per germline, CDR1 SGHTA and CDR2 FQGTGA. The CDR3 is 15 amino acids. Trimming pared 5 bases from V and 4 bases from J, leaving 15 bases between. The DNA for the CDR3 is TGTGCCAGCAGCCCCGGCAGGGCGCCCGGAAACACCATATATTTT. The encoded protein is CASSPGRAPGNTIYF.

V and J are TRBV2 and TRBJ2-2; D gene ambiguous. Germline CDR1 is SNHLY and CDR2 is FYNNEI. V lost 2 bases to trimming and J lost 7 bases, with 11 bases between them. The CDR3 length is 14 residues. The CDR3 nucleotides are TGTGCCAGCAGTGAAAGTGGGCCGGGCGGGGAGCTGTTTTTT. Translating gives CASSESGPGGELFF. Full variable domain (missing parts from reference TRBV2 and TRBJ2-2): EPEVTQTPSHQVTQMGQEVILRCVPISNHLYFYWYRQILGQKVEFLVSFYNNEISEKSEIFDDQFSVERPDGSNFTLKIRSTKLEDSAMYFCASSESGPGGELFFGEGSRLTVL.

The V gene is TRBV28, the J gene TRBJ1-2, with 7 positions matching TRBD1. CDR3 length: 16 residues. The germline gives CDR1 MDHEN, CDR2 SYDVKM. J was trimmed by 6 bases and V by 6 bases; bases with no gene match: 16. The CDR3 protein is CASRPPGGGVGNGYTF. The CDR3 DNA reads as TGTGCCAGCAGACCCCCAGGAGGGGGCGTAGGAAATGGCTACACCTTC.

V and J are TRBV28 and TRBJ2-3; the D gene could be TRBD1 or TRBD2 (5 bases each). Germline loops: CDR1 MDHEN, CDR2 SYDVKM. V was pared by 1 base and J by 8 bases, with 13 bases between. CDR3 length equals 14 residues. The CDR3 sequence: CASSLFPNGGTQYF. The CDR3 nucleotides are TGTGCCAGCAGTTTATTTCCGAATGGGGGTACGCAGTATTTT. Complete variable domain (other parts from reference TRBV28 and TRBJ2-3): DVKVTQSSRYLVKRTGEKVFLECVQDMDHENMFWYRQDPGLGLRLIYFSYDVKMKEKGDIPEGYSVSREKKERFSLILESASTNQTSMYLCASSLFPNGGTQYFGPGTRLTVL.

This chain connects TRBV6-1 to TRBJ2-7, with D possibly TRBD2 on 5 matching bases. The germline CDR1 and CDR2 sequences are MNHNS and SASEGT. The V gene lost 5 bases and the J gene lost 4 bases, with 12 bases spanning the gap. CDR3 length: 13 amino acids. CDR3 coding DNA: TGTGCCAGCAGTTGGACTGAAGGATACGAGCAGTACTTC. Protein: CASSWTEGYEQYF.

V gene TRBV10-2 combines with J gene TRBJ1-1; D unclear. Trimming took 9 bases from V and 5 from J, leaving 10 bases between them. The CDR3 length is 11 residues. CDR1 is WSHSY, CDR2 SAAADI, per germline. The CDR3 nucleotides are TGCGCCAGTGGGCCCCGGACTGAAGCTTTCTTT. Encoded protein: CASGPRTEAFF.

The chain carries TRBV19 and TRBJ2-3; the D is unclear. V lost 4 bases and J lost 6, with 17 bases in between. CDR3 length equals 15 residues. Per germline, CDR1 LNHDA and CDR2 SQIVND (reference sequence). CDR3 bases: TGTGCCAGTAGTAGGGCCCAACAGCGTGCCGATACGCAGTATTTT. Translating it yields CASSRAQQRADTQYF.

The V call is TRBV5-1, the J call TRBJ1-2; 9 positions agree with TRBD1. V lost 4 bases and J lost 4; bases outside the gene matches: 2. The CDR3 is made up of 13 amino acids. The germline V gene encodes CDR1 SGHRS and CDR2 YFSETQ. In nucleotides, the CDR3 is TGCGCCAGCAGCCGGGACAGGGTCTATGGCTACACCTTC. It specifies CASSRDRVYGYTF.